This T cell receptor (beta chain) originates from a study of cytomegalovirus exposure and HLA in healthy donors. Study-level findings and limits: It emerged from a later analysis that several of the most significant clusters appeared to be linked to common viral pathogens. Immune exposure information available was restricted to CMV serostatus.

This clone was recorded once. The antigen is undetermined. Primers for the PCR totalled 60 Vbeta and 13 Jbeta. The method was immunoSEQ multiplex PCR; TCRdb's version includes in-frame clones alone and lacks a portion of them. In the table there are 90,000 to 130,000 clones, about 79% of which are singletons. The germline CDR1 and CDR2 sequences are MDHEN and SYDVKM. There are 15 residues in the CDR3. With 7 bases removed from V and 0 bases from J, the gap between germline ends came to 15 bases. This TCR was sampled from a woman under 30 in good health and CMV-seropositive. This chain links TRBV28 with TRBJ1-1, with a weak D call TRBD1 (5 bases). The specimen was PBMCs. The CDR3 loop is CASTPPAGLNTEAFF. The CDR3 DNA reads TGTGCCAGCACCCCGCCGGCAGGGCTGAACACTGAAGCTTTCTTT.